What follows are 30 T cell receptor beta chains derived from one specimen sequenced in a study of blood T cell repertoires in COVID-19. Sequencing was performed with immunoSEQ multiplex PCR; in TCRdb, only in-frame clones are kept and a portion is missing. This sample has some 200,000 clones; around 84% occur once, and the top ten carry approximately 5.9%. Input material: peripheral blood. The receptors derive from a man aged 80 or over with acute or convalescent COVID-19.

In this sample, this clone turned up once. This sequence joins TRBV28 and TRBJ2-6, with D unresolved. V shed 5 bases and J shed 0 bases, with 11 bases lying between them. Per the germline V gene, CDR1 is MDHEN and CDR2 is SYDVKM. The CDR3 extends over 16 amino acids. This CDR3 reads CASSRLSNSGANVLTF. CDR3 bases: TGTGCCAGCAGTCGCCTAAGTAACTCTGGGGCCAACGTCCTGACTTTC. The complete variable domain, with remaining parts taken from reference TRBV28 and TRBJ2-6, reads DVKVTQSSRYLVKRTGEKVFLECVQDMDHENMFWYRQDPGLGLRLIYFSYDVKMKEKGDIPEGYSVSREKKERFSLILESASTNQTSMYLCASSRLSNSGANVLTFGAGSRLTVL.

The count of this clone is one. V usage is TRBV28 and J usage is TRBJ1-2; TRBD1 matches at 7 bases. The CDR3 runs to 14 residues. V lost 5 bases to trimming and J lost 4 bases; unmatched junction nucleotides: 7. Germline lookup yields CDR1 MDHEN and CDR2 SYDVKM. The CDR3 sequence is CASSGRGLGYGYTF. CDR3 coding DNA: TGTGCCAGCAGTGGAAGGGGGCTCGGCTATGGCTACACCTTC.

The CDR3 sequence: CASSQNRGQAGELFF. The CDR3 DNA is TGTGCCAGCAGCCAGAACAGGGGCCAGGCCGGGGAGCTGTTTTTT. This rearrangement joins TRBV11-2 to TRBJ2-2; 7 bases map to TRBD1. This CDR3 comprises 15 residues. The J segment lost 6 bases and the V segment lost 5 bases, leaving 9 bases of the junction unmatched. Per the germline V gene, CDR1 is SGHAT and CDR2 is FQNNGV.

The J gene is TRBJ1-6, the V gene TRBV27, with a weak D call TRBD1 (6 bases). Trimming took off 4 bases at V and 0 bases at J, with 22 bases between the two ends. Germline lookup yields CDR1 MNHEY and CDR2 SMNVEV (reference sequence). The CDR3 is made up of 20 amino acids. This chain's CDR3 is CASSSDPTGYYGSYNSPLHF. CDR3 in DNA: TGTGCCAGCAGTTCCGACCCTACAGGGTACTATGGCTCCTATAATTCACCCCTCCACTTT.

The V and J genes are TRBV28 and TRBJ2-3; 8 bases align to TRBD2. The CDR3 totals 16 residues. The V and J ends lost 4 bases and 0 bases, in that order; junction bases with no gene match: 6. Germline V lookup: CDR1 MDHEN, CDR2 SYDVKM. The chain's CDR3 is CASSSAGAASTDTQYF. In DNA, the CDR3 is TGTGCCAGCAGTTCAGCGGGAGCCGCTAGCACAGATACGCAGTATTTT.

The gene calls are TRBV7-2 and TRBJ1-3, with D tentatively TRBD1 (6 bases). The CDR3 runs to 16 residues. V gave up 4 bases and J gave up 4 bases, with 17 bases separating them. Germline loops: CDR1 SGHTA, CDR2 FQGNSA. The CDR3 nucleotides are TGTGCCAGCAGCTCAAGACCAGGGGCCTCAGGAAACACCATATATTTT. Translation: CASSSRPGASGNTIYF. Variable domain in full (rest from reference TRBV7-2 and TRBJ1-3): GAGVSQSPSNKVTEKGKDVELRCDPISGHTALYWYRQSLGQGLEFLIYFQGNSAPDKSGLPSDRFSAERTGGSVSTLTIQRTQQEDSAVYLCASSSRPGASGNTIYFGEGSWLTVV.

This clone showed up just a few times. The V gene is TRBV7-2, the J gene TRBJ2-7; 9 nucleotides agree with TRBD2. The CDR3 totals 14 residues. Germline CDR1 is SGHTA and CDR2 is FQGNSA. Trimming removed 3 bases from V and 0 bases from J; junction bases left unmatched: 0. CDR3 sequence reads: CASSFSGSSYEQYF. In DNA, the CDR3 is TGTGCCAGCAGCTTTAGCGGGAGCTCCTACGAGCAGTACTTC.

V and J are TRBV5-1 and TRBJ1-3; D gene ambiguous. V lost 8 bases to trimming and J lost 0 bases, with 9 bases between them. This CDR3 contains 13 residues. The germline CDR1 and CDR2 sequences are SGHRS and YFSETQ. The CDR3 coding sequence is TGCGCCAGTCAAACAGACTCTGGAAACACCATATATTTT. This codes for CASQTDSGNTIYF.

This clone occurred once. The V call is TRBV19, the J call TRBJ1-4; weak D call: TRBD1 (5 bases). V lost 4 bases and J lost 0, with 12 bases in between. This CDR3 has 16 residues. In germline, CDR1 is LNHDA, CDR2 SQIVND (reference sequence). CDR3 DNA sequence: TGTGCCAGTAGTAGTGCGACGGGGGCAACTAATGAAAAACTGTTTTTT. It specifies CASSSATGATNEKLFF. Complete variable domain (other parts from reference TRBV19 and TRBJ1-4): DGGITQSPKYLFRKEGQNVTLSCEQNLNHDAMYWYRQDPGQGLRLIYYSQIVNDFQKGDIAEGYSVSREKKESFPLTVTSAQKNPTAFYLCASSSATGATNEKLFFGSGTQLSVL.

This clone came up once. The CDR3: CASSYSRGTLHGYTF. In DNA, the CDR3 is TGTGCCAGCAGTTACTCCAGGGGCACACTCCATGGCTACACCTTC. V is TRBV6-6 and J is TRBJ1-2, with D perhaps TRBD1 (6 bases). CDR3 length: 15 residues. Germline-derived CDR1 and CDR2 are MNHNY and SVGAGI (reference sequence). V was trimmed by 0 bases and J by 6 bases, leaving 14 bases between them.

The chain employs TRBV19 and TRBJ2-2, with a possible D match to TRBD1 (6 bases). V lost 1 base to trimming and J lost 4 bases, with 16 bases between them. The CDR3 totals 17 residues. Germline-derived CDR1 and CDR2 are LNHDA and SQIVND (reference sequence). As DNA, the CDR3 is TGTGCCAGTAGTATAGCCAAACAGGGTGGGATCACCGGGGAGCTGTTTTTT. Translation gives CASSIAKQGGITGELFF. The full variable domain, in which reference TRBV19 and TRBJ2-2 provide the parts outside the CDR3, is DGGITQSPKYLFRKEGQNVTLSCEQNLNHDAMYWYRQDPGQGLRLIYYSQIVNDFQKGDIAEGYSVSREKKESFPLTVTSAQKNPTAFYLCASSIAKQGGITGELFFGEGSRLTVL.

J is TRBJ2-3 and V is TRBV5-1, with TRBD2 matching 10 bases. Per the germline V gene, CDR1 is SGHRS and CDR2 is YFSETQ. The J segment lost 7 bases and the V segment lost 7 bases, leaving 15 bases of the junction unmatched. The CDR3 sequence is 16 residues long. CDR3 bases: TGCGCCAGCGCCCCTCTTAAGCGGGAGGGCCGGAATACGCAGTATTTT. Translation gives CASAPLKREGRNTQYF.

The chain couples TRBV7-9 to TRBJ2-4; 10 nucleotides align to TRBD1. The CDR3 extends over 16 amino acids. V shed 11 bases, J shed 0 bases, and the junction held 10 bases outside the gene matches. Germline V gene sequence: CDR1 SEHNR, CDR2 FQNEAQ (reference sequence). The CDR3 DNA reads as TGTGCCGTGGACAGGGGGAGTTCAAAAGCCAAAAACATTCAGTACTTC. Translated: CAVDRGSSKAKNIQYF.

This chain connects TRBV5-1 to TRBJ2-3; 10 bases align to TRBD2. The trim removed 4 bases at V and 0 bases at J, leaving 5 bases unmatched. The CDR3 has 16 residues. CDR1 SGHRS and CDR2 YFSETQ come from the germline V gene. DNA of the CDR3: TGCGCCAGCAGCGCCTGGACTAGCGGTAGCACAGATACGCAGTATTTT. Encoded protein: CASSAWTSGSTDTQYF.

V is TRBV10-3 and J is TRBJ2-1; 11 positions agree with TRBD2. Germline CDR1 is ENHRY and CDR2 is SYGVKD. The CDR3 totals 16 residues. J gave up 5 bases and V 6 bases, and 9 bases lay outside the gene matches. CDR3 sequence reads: CAISKSGTSGHNEQFF. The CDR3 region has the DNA TGTGCCATCAGCAAATCCGGGACTAGCGGACACAATGAGCAGTTCTTC.

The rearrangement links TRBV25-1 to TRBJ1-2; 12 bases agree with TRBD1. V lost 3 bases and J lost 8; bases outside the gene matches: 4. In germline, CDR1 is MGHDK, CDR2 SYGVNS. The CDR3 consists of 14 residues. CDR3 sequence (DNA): TGTGCCAGCAGTGACATTGGGACAGGGGGCGGCTACACCTTC. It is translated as CASSDIGTGGGYTF.

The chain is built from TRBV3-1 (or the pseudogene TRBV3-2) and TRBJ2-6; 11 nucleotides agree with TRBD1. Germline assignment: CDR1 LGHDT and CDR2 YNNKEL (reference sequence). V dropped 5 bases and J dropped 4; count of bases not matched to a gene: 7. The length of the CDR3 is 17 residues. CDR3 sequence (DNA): TGTGCCAGCAGCTATGGACAGGGGGCGATCGGGGCCAACGTCCTGACTTTC. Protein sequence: CASSYGQGAIGANVLTF.

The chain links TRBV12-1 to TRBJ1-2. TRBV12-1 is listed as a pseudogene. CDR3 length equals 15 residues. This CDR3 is CASSIGARANYGYTF. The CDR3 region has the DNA TGTGCCAGCAGTATTGGTGCGCGTGCCAACTATGGCTACACCTTC.

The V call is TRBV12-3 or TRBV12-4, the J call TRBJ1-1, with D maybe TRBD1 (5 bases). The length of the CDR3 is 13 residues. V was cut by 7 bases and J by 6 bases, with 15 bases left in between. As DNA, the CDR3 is TGTGCCAGCACCGGGGGGAGGGAGGCTGAAGCTTTCTTT. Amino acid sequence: CASTGGREAEAFF.

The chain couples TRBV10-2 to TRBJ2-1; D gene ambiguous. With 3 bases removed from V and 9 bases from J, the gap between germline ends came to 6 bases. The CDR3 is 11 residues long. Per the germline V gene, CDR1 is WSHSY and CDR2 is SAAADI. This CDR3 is CASSDLFEQFF. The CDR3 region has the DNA TGCGCCAGCAGTGACTTGTTTGAGCAGTTCTTC.

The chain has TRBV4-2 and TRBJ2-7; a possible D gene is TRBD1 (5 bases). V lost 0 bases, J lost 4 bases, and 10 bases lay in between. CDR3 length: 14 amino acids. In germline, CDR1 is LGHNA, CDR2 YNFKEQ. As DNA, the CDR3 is TGTGCCAGCAGCCAAGAAAGCAGGGCGTACGAGCAGTACGTC. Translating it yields CASSQESRAYEQYV.

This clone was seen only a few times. The CDR3 reads CASSWTSGSSGGEQYF. As DNA, the CDR3 is TGTGCCAGCAGCTGGACTAGCGGGAGTTCTGGAGGCGAGCAGTACTTC. The chain is built from TRBV7-8 and TRBJ2-7, with 13 bases fitting TRBD2. The germline CDR1 and CDR2 sequences are SGHVS and FQNEAQ. V was pared by 4 bases and J by 6 bases, with 9 bases of the junction left unmatched. The CDR3 totals 16 residues.

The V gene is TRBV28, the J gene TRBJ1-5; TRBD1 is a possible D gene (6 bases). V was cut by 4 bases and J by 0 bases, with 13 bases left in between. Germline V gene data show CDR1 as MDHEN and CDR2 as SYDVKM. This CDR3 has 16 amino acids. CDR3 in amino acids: CASSSSTGYSNQPQHF. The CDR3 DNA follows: TGTGCCAGCAGTTCCTCGACAGGATATAGCAATCAGCCCCAGCATTTT. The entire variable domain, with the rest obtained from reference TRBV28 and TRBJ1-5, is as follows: DVKVTQSSRYLVKRTGEKVFLECVQDMDHENMFWYRQDPGLGLRLIYFSYDVKMKEKGDIPEGYSVSREKKERFSLILESASTNQTSMYLCASSSSTGYSNQPQHFGDGTRLSIL.

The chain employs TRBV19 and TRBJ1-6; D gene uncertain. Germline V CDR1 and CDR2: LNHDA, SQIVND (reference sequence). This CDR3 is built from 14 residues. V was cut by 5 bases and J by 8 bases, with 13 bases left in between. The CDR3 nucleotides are TGTGCCAGTAGTGACTACTCCGGGGATTCACCCCTCCACTTT. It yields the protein CASSDYSGDSPLHF. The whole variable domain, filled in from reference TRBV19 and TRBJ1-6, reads DGGITQSPKYLFRKEGQNVTLSCEQNLNHDAMYWYRQDPGQGLRLIYYSQIVNDFQKGDIAEGYSVSREKKESFPLTVTSAQKNPTAFYLCASSDYSGDSPLHFGNGTRLTVT.

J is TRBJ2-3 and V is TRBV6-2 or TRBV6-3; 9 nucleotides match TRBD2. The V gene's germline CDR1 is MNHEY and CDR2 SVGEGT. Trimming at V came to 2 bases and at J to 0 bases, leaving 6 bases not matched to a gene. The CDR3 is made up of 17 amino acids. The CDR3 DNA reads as TGTGCCAGCAGTTACGTGGCTAGCGGGGCTAGCACAGATACGCAGTATTTT. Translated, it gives CASSYVASGASTDTQYF.

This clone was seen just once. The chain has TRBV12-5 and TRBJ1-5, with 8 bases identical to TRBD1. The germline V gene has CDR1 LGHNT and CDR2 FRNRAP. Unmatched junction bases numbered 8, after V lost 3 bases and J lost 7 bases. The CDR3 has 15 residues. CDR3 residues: CASGFGQGEGQPQHF. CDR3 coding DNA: TGTGCTAGTGGTTTTGGACAGGGTGAGGGCCAGCCCCAGCATTTT.

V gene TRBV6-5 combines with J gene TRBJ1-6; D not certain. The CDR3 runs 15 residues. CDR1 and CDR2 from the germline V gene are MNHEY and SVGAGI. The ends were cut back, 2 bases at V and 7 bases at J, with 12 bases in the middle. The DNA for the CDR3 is TGTGCCAGCAGTTACGAGAAGGGCGGGAATTCACCCCTCCACTTT. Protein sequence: CASSYEKGGNSPLHF.

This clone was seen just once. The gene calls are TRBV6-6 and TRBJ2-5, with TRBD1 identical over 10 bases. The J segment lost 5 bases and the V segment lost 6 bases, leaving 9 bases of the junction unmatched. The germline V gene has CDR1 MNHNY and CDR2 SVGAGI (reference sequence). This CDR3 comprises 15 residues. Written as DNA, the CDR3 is TGTGCCAGCAGGGGGGGACAGGGGTTTTATGAGACCCAGTACTTC. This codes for CASRGGQGFYETQYF.

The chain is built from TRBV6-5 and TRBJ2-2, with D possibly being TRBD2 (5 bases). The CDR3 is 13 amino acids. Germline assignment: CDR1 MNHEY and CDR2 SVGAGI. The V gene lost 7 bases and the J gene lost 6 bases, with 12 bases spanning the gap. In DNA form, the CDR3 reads TGTGCCAGCATCCCCGAGAGGGCCGGGGAGCTGTTTTTT. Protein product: CASIPERAGELFF.

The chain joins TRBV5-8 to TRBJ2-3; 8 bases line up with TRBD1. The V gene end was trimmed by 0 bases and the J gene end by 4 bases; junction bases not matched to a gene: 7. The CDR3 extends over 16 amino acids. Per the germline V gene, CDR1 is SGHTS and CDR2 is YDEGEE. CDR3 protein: CASSLGQGNSADTQYF. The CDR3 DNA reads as TGTGCCAGCAGCTTGGGACAGGGGAATAGCGCAGATACGCAGTATTTT.